This entry features one TCR beta chain sequence. Its antigen has not been determined. No much larger clone exists at a distance of one base, and base qualities are not known. This specimen belongs to a study of cytomegalovirus exposure and HLA in healthy donors (dated by TCRdb to 2016 to 2017). Turning to the overall study: In an earlier analysis of several hundred of the donors, around 300 Gb of sequence data and 117 million unique TCR beta sequences from 150 million to 200 million T cells were reported. About 280 gigabases of sequencing data and approximately 92 million unique TCR sequences made up an early release that covered around 640 HLA-typed donors. A later analysis re-analyzed previously published TCR beta repertoires from about 600 donors and added high-resolution HLA genotyping to study TCR occurrence patterns. HLA typing covered class I and class II loci at four-digit resolution. Five DR-DQ haplotypes were handled as single units for association and clustering, since linkage in the cohort was strong. Donor age, sex, ethnicity and CMV serostatus were collected together with the repertoire data. A separate validation cohort of 100 to 150 different subjects was used in addition to the approximately 610-subject first cohort. Of the roughly 400 genotyped donors, more than 75% were placed in the genetic ancestry cluster associated with self-reported Caucasian donors. Across 300 to 500 genotyped donors of the cohort, an average of about 240,000 unique TCR beta nucleotide sequences per donor were sequenced, and roughly 20% of those sequences were non-productive. The T cell repertoires of under 750 subjects were profiled by immunosequencing and related to cytomegalovirus serostatus. Rather than using new phenotypic data, the later analysis identified candidate immune exposures from TCR beta sequences and from how often those sequences occurred across donors. All discovery cohort repertoires had been generated using a single sequencing platform. The study was designed to test whether signatures of past pathogen exposure could be identified by cataloging public T cell receptors. The number of donors typed differed by locus, with about 629-640 for A, B, C, DRB1 and DQB1, around 500 for DQA1, 600 to 610 for DPA1, and over 400 for DPB1. A later genetic analysis took genome-wide SNP genotypes for 398 of the 666 donors and used that subset as a discovery cohort. The study combined high-throughput TCR immunosequencing, statistical association of individual TCRs with disease status, and machine learning to predict cytomegalovirus infection status. To decide whether each TCR beta V gene segment behaved as functional or pseudogenic, an earlier analysis of approximately 600 of the donors relied on high-throughput TCR beta sequencing.

The germline V gene yields LGHNA for CDR1 and YSLEER for CDR2. V lost 5 bases and J lost 2 bases, and the count of bases not matched to a germline gene is 3. From its cysteine to its phenylalanine, the CDR3 spans 14 amino acids. CDR3 DNA only is kept here, 42 bases in frame from base 1. What the work shows at the level of the full study, not this receptor alone: Over 15 rarely observed V segments, including chromosome 9 orphons, were excluded from the earlier analysis of about 500 of the donors because counts were too low. Most TCR sequences were observed very rarely across donors, whereas some public TCRs were present in many individuals. When HLA alleles, especially DR and DQ, strongly co-occurred, attributing TCR associations to individual alleles was difficult. HLA typing was unavailable for some donors at each locus, so association tests used only the typed subset. In both the original and validation cohorts, the classifier was reported to diagnose cytomegalovirus status with high specificity and sensitivity. An association between a missense DCLRE1C variant and V-gene and J-gene trimming of TCR beta chains was found in a later genetic analysis and replicated in an independent cohort. A few of the identified cytomegalovirus-associated TCR beta chains were confirmed in vitro to be specific for cytomegalovirus antigens. Immune exposure information for the cohort was limited to CMV serostatus. In the study, some 160 TCR beta chains were listed as associated with cytomegalovirus. In an earlier analysis of 587 of the donors, most TCR beta V segments appeared in productive rearrangements about 87% or about 30% of the time, broadly matching IMGT annotations. In a later analysis, the rate of TCR association differed among HLA loci, with DRB1 alleles having the most associated TCRs and HLA-C alleles having the fewest. In a later analysis, 16,951 TCR beta sequences were associated with specific HLA alleles at a false discovery rate of 0.05. Sequencing depth was assumed to be roughly uniform across donors in the presence/absence analyses, though that assumption may not hold. In a later analysis, several top co-occurrence clusters were reported to appear linked to parvovirus B19, influenza, CMV and Epstein-Barr virus. According to the authors, the approach could potentially be generalized to other disease states and immunological phenotypes. Because the 87-base-pair reads could not distinguish some IMGT-functional V segments, including TRBV6-2 and TRBV6-3, those segments were excluded. A further reported finding was that TCR beta sequences accurately predicted the HLA-A and HLA-B alleles for most subjects in the first cohort. A cluster of highly shared sequence variants was judged likely to be a technical artifact of the sequencing pipeline. Linkage disequilibrium might explain the correlated functional status among segregating V segments, but an unknown experimental factor could not be excluded. Most CMV-associated TCR beta chains appeared to be HLA-restricted in a later analysis, and the HLA associations seemed to be driven largely by CMV exposure. In a later analysis, HLA-associated TCR beta chains were found to be more clonally expanded and to have lower generation probabilities than equally common non-associated chains. The cohort was sequenced for TCR beta chains only, and without alpha or paired-chain data the features that could be detected were limited. A later genetic analysis reported fewer N-insertions in productive TCRs among donors in an Asian-associated ancestry cluster than the roughly 700-donor mean.

The library was built by means of the immunoSEQ multiplex PCR assay. The multiplex PCR relied on a mix of 60 forward primers for TCR Vbeta segments and 13 reverse primers for TCR Jbeta segments. The CDR3 region of rearranged TCR beta genes was amplified from genomic DNA by a multiplex PCR assay. On the Illumina HiSeq System, the amplified TCR beta libraries were sequenced as 87-base-pair reads. In the source study's methods: A later analysis counted some 80 million unique TCR beta chains across the 500 to 850 repertoires, and 9.5 million to 11 million of these chains were shared by at least two donors. A nearest-neighbor algorithm error-corrected the raw reads and collapsed the reads into unique sequences, merging closely related sequences to remove PCR and sequencing errors. To assign V, D and J gene segments, CDR3 sequences were aligned to IMGT reference sequences. For a sequence to be retained, a match of at least six nucleotides was required to both a V gene segment and a J gene segment. A rearrangement was called productive if the CDR3 had no stop codons and remained in frame with V and J, and every other rearrangement was called non-productive. Following IMGT convention, CDR3 was defined as the stretch from the second conserved V-encoded cysteine to the conserved J-encoded phenylalanine. Sequences without an unambiguous match to a single V gene segment were excluded from the earlier analysis of about 640 of the donors. An earlier analysis of fewer than 750 of the donors classified V segments as functional when productive rearrangements were above 56.7% and as segregating when the standard deviation between donors was above 5%. A statistical classification framework was developed to diagnose cytomegalovirus status using the catalog of TCR beta chain sequences. V and J gene assignment, in a later analysis, came from comparing TCR nucleotide sequences with IMGT/GENE-DB human TR gene sequences. The TCRdist pipeline was used in a later analysis to assign CDR3 sequences and most-parsimonious VDJ recombination scenarios. In a later analysis, each TCR beta chain was defined by its CDR3 amino acid sequence together with its V-gene family, and reads without a unique V-gene family were excluded. In a later analysis, 450 to 600 highly shared, low-generation-probability nucleotide sequences were removed to address suspected cross-contamination and a sequencing artifact. In a later analysis, a clonal expansion index was calculated for each public chain from normalized within-repertoire ranks of inferred template counts. In a later analysis, generation probabilities were computed using a VDJ recombination model fitted to out-of-frame rearrangements, and the results were checked against IGoR. Hypergeometric tests were used in a later analysis to score TCR-TCR, TCR-HLA and TCR-CMV co-occurrence, with a repertoire-size bias correction applied to the TCR pairs. In a later analysis, false discovery rates were estimated by permuting HLA or CMV assignments 20 times. In a later analysis, co-occurring TCRs were grouped using DBSCAN, and TCRdist sequence similarity was added for clustering within HLA-allele-positive subsets. Repertoires with fewer than 30,000 or more than 120,000 public chains were left out of co-occurrence clustering, as were about 5 repertoires with anomalous nucleotide sharing. As stored in TCRdb, this immuneACCESS dataset retains in-frame rearrangements with V and J assigned. A fraction of the clones does not appear; measured against another copy, unresolved V genes explain less than half of the discrepancy, and the remainder lacks a known reason. The DNA gave D and trimming, while V, J and clone size come from that table. For this sample the table gives around 130,000 clones, of which over 70% were detected only once. The biggest ten clones account for 2.1% of the sample.

The cohort comprised several hundred healthy bone marrow donors. All cohort members were sampled while nominally healthy, although unrecorded immune exposures were likely present. The donor tested CMV seropositive, placing the donor among the 290 or so seropositive members of the cohort. A peripheral blood sample was collected from each donor, and TCR beta sequencing was performed on peripheral blood mononuclear cells. The Qiagen DNeasy Blood Extraction Kit was used to extract genomic DNA from the blood cell samples. The receptor comes from a middle-aged woman in good health and CMV-seropositive. This sequence uses TRBV4-3 and TRBJ2-1, and 7 junctional nucleotides match TRBD1. Sequencing was carried out using PBMCs. The CDR3 is CASSTQGAYNEQFF. The DNA sequence is TGCGCCAGCAGCACCCAGGGGGCCTACAATGAGCAGTTCTTC.